This T cell receptor beta chain was observed in a study of blood T cell repertoires in COVID-19. Study as a whole: T cells, B-cell-depleted T cells, or PBMCs provided the cDNA or gDNA that served as material.

The CDR3 loop spans 15 amino acids. The germline V gene has CDR1 KGHSH and CDR2 LQKENI. Trimming cost V 2 bases and J 0 bases, with 11 bases left between them. Methods used by the authors: The assay estimated nucleated cells by amplifying reference gene primers. The repertoire was sequenced with immunoSEQ multiplex PCR; TCRdb's copy has only in-frame clones and lacks some. V and J calls and clone size are as listed in that table; D and trimming were resolved from the DNA. The sample lists tens of thousands of clones; 70% to 90% were seen once. Specimen: peripheral blood. The genes are TRBV18 and TRBJ2-7, with D tentatively TRBD2 (6 bases). The source is a man aged 55-75 years with acute or convalescent COVID-19. The CDR3, as DNA: TGTGCCAGCTCACCAAGGCGGGGCAGCTCCTACGAGCAGTACTTC. It translates to CASSPRRGSSYEQYF.